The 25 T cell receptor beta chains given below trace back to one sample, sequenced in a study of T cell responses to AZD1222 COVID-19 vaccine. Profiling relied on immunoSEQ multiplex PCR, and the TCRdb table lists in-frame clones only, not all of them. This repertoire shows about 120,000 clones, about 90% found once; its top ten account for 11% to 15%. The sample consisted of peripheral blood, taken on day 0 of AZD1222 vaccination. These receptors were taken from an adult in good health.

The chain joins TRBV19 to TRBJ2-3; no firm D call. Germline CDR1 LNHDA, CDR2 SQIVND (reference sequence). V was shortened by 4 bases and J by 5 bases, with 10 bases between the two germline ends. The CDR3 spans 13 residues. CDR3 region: CASSTLPRDTQYF. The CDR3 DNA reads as TGTGCCAGTAGTACCCTTCCACGAGATACGCAGTATTTT.

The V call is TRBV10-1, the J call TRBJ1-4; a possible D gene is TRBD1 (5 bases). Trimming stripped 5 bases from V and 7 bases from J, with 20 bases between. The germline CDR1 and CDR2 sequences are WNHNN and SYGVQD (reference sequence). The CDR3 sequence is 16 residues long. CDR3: CASSSPSTGGAEKLFF. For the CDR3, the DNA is TGCGCCAGCAGTTCCCCTTCGACGGGAGGGGCTGAAAAACTGTTTTTT.

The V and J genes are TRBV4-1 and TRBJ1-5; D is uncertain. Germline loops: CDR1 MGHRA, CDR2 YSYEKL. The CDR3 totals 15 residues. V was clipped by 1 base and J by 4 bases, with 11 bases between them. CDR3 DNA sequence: TGCGCCAGCAGCCAAGTCCACTCGGGTAATCAGCCCCAGCATTTT. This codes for CASSQVHSGNQPQHF.

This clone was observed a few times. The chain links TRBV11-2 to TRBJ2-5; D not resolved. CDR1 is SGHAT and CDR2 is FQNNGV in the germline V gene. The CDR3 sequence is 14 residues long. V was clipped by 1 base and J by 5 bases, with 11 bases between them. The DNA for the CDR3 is TGTGCCAGCAGCTTAGGGAGTAGCAGCGAGACCCAGTACTTC. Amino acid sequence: CASSLGSSSETQYF.

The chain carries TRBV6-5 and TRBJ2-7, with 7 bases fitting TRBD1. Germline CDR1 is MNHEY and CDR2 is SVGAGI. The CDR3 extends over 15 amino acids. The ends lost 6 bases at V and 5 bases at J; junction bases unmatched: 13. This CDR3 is CASSSGQAQTDEQYF. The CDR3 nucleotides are TGTGCCAGCAGCTCCGGACAGGCCCAAACCGACGAGCAGTACTTC.

For the CDR3, the DNA is TGTGCCAGCAGCCGGGACAGCCAACGGTTCTTC. This sequence encodes CASSRDSQRFF. The chain carries TRBV7-8 and TRBJ2-1; 7 bases match TRBD1. The CDR3 consists of 11 residues. With V trimmed by 5 bases and J by 15 bases, 7 bases remained unmatched. Germline assignment: CDR1 SGHVS and CDR2 FQNEAQ.

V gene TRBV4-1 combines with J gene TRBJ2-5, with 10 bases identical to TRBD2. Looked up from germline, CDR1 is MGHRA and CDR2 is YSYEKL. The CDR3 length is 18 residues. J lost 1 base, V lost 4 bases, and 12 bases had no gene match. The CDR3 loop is CASSLGFSSGGLQETQYF. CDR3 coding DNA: TGCGCCAGCAGCCTGGGATTCTCTAGCGGGGGACTCCAAGAGACCCAGTACTTC.

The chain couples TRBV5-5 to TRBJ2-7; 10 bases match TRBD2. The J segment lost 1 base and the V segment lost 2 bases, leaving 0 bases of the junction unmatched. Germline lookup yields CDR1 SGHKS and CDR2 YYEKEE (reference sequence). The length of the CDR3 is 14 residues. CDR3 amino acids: CASSLAGGSYEQYF. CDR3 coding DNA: TGTGCCAGCAGCTTAGCGGGAGGGTCCTACGAGCAGTACTTC.

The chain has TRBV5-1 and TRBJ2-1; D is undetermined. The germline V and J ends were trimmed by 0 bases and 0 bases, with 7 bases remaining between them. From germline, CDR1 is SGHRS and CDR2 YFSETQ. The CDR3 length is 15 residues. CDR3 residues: CASSLGAVSYNEQFF. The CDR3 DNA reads TGCGCCAGCAGCTTGGGGGCGGTCTCCTACAATGAGCAGTTCTTC.

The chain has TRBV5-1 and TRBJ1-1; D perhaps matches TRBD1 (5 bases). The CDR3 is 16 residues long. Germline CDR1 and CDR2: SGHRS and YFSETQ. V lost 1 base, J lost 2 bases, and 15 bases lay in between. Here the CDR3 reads CASSLRSETANTEAFF. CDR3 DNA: TGCGCCAGCAGCTTGAGATCGGAGACAGCCAACACTGAAGCTTTCTTT.

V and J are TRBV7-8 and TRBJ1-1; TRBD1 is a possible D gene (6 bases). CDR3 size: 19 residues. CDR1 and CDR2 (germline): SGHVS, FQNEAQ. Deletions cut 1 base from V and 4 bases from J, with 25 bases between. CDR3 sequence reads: CASSLERFGQSGGTTEAFF. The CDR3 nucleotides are TGTGCCAGCAGCTTAGAGAGGTTCGGACAGTCTGGGGGGACCACTGAAGCTTTCTTT. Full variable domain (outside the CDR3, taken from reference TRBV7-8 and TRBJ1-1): GAGVSQSPRYKVAKRGQDVALRCDPISGHVSLFWYQQALGQGPEFLTYFQNEAQLDKSGLPSDRFFAERPEGSVSTLKIQRTQQEDSAVYLCASSLERFGQSGGTTEAFFGQGTRLTVV.

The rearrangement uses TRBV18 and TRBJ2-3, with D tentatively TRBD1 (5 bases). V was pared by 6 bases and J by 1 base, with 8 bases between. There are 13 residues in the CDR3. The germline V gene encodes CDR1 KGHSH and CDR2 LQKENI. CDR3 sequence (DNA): TGTGCCAGCTCCCTACAGGGCACAGATACGCAGTATTTT. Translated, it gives CASSLQGTDTQYF.

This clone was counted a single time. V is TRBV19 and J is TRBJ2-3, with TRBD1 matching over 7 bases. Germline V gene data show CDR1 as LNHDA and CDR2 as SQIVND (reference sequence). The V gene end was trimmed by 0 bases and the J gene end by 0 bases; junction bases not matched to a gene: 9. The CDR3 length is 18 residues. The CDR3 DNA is TGTGCCAGTAGTATAGATACCTCCGGGACAGATAGCACAGATACGCAGTATTTT. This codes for CASSIDTSGTDSTDTQYF.

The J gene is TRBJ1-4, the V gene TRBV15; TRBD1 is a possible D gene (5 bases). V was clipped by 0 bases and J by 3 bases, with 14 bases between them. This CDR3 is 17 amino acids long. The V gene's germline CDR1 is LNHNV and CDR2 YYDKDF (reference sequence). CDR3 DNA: TGTGCCACCAGCAGAGATTTAAGGGGAGGAGCTAATGAAAAACTGTTTTTT. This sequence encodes CATSRDLRGGANEKLFF.

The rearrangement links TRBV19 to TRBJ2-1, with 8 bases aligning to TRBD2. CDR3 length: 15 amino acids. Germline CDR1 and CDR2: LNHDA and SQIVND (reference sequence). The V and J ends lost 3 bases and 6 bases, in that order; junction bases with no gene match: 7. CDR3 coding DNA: TGTGCCAGTAGTATCTGGGACCTAGCGGGCAATGAGCAGTTCTTC. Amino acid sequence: CASSIWDLAGNEQFF.

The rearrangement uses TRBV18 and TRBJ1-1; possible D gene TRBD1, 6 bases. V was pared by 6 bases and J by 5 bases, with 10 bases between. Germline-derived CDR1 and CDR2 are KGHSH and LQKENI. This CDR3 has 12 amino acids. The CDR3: CASSLQGTEAFF. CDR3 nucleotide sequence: TGTGCCAGCTCCCTCCAGGGGACTGAAGCTTTCTTT.

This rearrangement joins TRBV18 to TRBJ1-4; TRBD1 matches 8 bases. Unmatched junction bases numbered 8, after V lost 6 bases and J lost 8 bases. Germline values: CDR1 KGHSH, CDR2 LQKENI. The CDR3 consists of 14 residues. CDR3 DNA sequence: TGTGCCAGCTCCCAGGACAGGGCTGGCGAAAAACTGTTTTTT. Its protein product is CASSQDRAGEKLFF.

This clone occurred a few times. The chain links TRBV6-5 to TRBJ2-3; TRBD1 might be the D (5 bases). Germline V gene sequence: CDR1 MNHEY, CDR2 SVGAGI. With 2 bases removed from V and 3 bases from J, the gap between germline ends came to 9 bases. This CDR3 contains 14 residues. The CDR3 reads CASSYRGATDTQYF. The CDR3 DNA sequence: TGTGCCAGCAGTTACAGGGGTGCGACAGATACGCAGTATTTT.

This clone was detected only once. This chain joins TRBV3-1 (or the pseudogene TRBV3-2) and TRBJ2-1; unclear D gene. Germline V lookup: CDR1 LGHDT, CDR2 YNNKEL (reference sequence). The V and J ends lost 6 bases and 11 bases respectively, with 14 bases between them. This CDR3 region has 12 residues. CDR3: CASSFEQRKQFF. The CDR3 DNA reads TGTGCCAGCAGTTTTGAACAGAGAAAGCAGTTCTTC.

For the CDR3, the DNA is TGTGCCAGCAGCTTATCATCTCCGGGACAGGGAAGGAACACCATATATTTT. Translation gives CASSLSSPGQGRNTIYF. The chain uses TRBV7-2 and TRBJ1-3, with TRBD1 identical over 9 bases. Germline loops: CDR1 SGHTA, CDR2 FQGNSA. This CDR3 comprises 17 residues. The J segment lost 7 bases and the V segment lost 2 bases, leaving 12 bases of the junction unmatched.

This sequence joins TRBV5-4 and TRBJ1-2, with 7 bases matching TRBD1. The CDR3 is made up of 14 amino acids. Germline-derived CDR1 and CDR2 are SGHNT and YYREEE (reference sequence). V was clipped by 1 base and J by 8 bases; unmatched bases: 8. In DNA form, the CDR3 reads TGTGCCAGCAGCTTGCGCCGGGACAGTGACGGCTACACCTTC. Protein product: CASSLRRDSDGYTF.

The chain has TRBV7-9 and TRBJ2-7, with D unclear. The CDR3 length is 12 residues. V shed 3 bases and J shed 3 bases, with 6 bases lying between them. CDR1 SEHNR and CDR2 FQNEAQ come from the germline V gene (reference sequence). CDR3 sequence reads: CASSFVSYEQYF. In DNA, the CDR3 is TGTGCCAGCAGCTTTGTCAGCTACGAGCAGTACTTC.

CDR3 sequence reads: CASGLVLGRVESYGETQYF. The CDR3 coding sequence is TGTGCTAGTGGTTTGGTACTGGGCAGGGTGGAAAGCTACGGAGAGACCCAGTACTTC. The J gene is TRBJ2-5, the V gene TRBV12-5; possible D gene TRBD1, 5 bases. This CDR3 region has 19 residues. The V gene's germline CDR1 is LGHNT and CDR2 FRNRAP. Trimming stripped 0 bases from V and 4 bases from J, with 24 bases between.

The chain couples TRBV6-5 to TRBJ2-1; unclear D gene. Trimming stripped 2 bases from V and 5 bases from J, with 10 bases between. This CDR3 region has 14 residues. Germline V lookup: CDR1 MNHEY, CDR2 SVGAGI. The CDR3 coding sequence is TGTGCCAGCAGTTACAATGGTGGGAACAATGAGCAGTTCTTC. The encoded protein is CASSYNGGNNEQFF.

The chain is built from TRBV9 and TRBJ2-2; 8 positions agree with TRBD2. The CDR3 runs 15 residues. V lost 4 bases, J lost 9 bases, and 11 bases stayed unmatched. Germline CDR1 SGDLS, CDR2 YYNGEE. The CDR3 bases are TGTGCCAGCAGCTCGACTAGCGCGGGATACCGGGAGCTGTTTTTT. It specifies CASSSTSAGYRELFF. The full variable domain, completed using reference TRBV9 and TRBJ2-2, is DSGVTQTPKHLITATGQRVTLRCSPRSGDLSVYWYQQSLDQGLQFLIQYYNGEERAKGNILERFSAQQFPDLHSELNLSSLELGDSALYFCASSSTSAGYRELFFGEGSRLTVL.